This paragraph reports one T cell receptor beta chain. These data belong to a study of shared clonotypes between healthy human individuals. This table comes from immunoSEQ multiplex PCR, and its TCRdb copy is limited to in-frame clones, with some not included. This sample has over a million clones, with roughly 74% found just once. The clonotype originates from a man aged 18 to 29 in good health. Some clones in this sample may be carry-over from other donors' samples. The sequenced sample consisted of memory CD4+ T cells from PBMCs. The subset is: CD45RA-negative fraction.

Here the CDR3 reads CASSGAVSSDTQYF. The CDR3 nucleotides read TGTGCCAGCAGTGGGGCCGTCAGCTCAGATACGCAGTATTTT. The chain recombines TRBV2 with TRBJ2-3, with D hard to call. The CDR3 spans 14 residues. Germline V gives CDR1 SNHLY, CDR2 FYNNEI. V was cut by 4 bases and J by 4 bases, with 12 bases left in between.